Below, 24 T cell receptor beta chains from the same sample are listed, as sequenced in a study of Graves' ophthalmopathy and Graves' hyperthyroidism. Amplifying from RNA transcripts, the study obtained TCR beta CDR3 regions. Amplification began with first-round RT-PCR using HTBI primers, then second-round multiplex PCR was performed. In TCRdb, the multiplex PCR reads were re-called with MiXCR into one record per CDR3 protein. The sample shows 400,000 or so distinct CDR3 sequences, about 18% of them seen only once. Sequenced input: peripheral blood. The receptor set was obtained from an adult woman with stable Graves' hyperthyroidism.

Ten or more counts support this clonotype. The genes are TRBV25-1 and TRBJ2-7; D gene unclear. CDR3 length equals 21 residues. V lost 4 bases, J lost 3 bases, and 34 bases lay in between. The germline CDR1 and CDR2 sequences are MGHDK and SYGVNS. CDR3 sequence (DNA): TGTGCCAGCAGTGGAGGCCCCAAGGGCCATGGCCGGCGGAGAGTGTTCTACGAGCAGTACTTC. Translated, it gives CASSGGPKGHGRRRVFYEQYF.

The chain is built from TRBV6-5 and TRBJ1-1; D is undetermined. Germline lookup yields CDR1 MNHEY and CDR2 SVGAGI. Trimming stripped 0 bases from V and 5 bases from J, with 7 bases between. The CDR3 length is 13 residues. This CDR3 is CASSYSGKTEAFF. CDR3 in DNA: TGTGCCAGCAGTTACTCGGGGAAGACTGAAGCTTTCTTT.

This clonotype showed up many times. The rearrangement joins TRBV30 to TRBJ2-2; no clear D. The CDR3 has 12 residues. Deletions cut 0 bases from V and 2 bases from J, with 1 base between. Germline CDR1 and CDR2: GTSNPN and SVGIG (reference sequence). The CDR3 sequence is CAWSVNTGELFF. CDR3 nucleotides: TGTGCCTGGAGTGTAAACACCGGGGAGCTGTTTTTT.

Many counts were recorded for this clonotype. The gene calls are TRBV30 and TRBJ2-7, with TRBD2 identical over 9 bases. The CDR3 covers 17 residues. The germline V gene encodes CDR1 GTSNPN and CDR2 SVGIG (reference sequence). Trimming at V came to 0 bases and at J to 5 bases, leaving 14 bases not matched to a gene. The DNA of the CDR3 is TGTGCCTGGAGTGTAAGGGGCCAGCGGGGGGTTGGGAACGAGCAGTACTTC. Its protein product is CAWSVRGQRGVGNEQYF.

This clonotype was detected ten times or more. The CDR3 region is CASSTLGQGSAEAFF. The CDR3 bases are TGCGCCAGCAGCACCCTGGGACAGGGTTCGGCTGAAGCTTTCTTT. The gene calls are TRBV5-1 and TRBJ1-1; 9 bases are shared with TRBD1. This CDR3 has 15 amino acids. The ends lost 4 bases at V and 6 bases at J; junction bases unmatched: 10. CDR1 is SGHRS and CDR2 is YFSETQ in the germline V gene.

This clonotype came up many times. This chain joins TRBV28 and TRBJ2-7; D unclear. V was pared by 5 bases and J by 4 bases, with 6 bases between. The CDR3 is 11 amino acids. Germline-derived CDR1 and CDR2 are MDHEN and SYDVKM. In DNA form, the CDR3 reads TGTGCCAGCAGTCAGAAATACGAGCAGTACTTC. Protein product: CASSQKYEQYF.

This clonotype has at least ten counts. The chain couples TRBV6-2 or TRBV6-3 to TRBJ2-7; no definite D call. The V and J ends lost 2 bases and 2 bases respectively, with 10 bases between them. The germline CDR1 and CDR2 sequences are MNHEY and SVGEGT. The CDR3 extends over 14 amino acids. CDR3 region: CASSYGDPPYEQYF. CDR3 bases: TGTGCCAGCAGTTACGGGGATCCGCCCTACGAGCAGTACTTC.

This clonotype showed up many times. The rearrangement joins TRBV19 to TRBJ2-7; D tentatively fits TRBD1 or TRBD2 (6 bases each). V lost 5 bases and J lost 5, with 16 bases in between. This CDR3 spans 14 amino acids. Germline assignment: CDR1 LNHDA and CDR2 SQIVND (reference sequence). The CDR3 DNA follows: TGTGCCAGTAGTGCGCTTCTCGGGGGCAACGAGCAGTACTTC. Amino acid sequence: CASSALLGGNEQYF.

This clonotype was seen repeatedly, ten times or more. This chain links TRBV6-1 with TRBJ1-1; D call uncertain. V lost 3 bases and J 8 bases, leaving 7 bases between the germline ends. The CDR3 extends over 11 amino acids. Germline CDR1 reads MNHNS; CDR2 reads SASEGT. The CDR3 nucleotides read TGTGCCAGCAGTGACAGGCAGGAAGCTTTCTTT. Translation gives CASSDRQEAFF.

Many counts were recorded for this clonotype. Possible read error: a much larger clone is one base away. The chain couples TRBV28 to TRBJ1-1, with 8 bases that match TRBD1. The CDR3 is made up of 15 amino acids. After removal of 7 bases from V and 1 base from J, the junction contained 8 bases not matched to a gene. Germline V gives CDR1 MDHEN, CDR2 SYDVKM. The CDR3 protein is CASTAGGAGNTEAFF. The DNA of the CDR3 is TGTGCCAGCACTGCAGGGGGCGCAGGGAACACTGAAGCTTTCTTT.

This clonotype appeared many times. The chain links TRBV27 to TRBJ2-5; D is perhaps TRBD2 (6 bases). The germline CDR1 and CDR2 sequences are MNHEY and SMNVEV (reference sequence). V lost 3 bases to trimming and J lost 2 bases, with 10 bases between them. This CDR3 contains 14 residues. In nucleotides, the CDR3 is TGTGCCAGCAGTTTTGCGGGGAGACAAGAGACCCAGTACTTC. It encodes CASSFAGRQETQYF.

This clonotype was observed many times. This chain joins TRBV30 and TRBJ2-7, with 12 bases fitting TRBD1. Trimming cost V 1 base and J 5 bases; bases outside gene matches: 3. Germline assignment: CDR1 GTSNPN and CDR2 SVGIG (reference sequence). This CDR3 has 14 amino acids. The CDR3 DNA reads TGTGCCTGGAGTGGGGACAGGGGGCAGGACGAGCAGTACTTC. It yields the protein CAWSGDRGQDEQYF.

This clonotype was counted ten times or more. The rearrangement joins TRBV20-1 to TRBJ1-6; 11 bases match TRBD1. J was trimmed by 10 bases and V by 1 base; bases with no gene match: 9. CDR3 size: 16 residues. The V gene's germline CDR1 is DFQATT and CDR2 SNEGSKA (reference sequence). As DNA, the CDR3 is TGCAGTGCTAGAGTCCCCGGACAGGGGGCTCGATCACCCCTCCACTTT. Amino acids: CSARVPGQGARSPLHF.

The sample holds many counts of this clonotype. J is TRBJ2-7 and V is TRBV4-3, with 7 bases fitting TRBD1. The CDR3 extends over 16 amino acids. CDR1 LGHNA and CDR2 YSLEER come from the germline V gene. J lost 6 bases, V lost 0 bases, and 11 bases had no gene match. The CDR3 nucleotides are TGCGCCAGCAGCCAAGATCTCACAGGGGAAAGGGGCGAGCAGTACTTC. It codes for CASSQDLTGERGEQYF.

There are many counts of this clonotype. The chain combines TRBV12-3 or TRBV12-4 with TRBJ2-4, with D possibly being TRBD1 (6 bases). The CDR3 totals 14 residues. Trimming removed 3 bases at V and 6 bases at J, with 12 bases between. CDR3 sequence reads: CASSFSTGRNIQYF. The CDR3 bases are TGTGCCAGCAGTTTTAGTACAGGGAGAAACATTCAGTACTTC.

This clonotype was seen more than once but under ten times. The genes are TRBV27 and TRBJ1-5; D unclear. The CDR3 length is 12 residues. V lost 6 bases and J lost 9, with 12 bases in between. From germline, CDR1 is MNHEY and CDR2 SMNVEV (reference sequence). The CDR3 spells CASSLLGGPQHF. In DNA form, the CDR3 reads TGTGCCAGCAGCCTCCTGGGCGGGCCCCAGCATTTT.

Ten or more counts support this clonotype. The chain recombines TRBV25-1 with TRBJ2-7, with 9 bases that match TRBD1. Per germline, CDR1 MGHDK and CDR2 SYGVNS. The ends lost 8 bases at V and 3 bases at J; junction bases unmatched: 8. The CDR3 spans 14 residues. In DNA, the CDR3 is TGTGCCAGCGCCCAACAGGGGGCCGGCTACGAGCAGTACTTC. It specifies CASAQQGAGYEQYF.

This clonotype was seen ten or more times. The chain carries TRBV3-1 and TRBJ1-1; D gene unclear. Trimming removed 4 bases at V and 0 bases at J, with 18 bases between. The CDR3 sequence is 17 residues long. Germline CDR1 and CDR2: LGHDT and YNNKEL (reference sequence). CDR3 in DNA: TGTGCCAGCAGCCCTTCAAGTTACCGGCGTCTGAACACTGAAGCTTTCTTT. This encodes CASSPSSYRRLNTEAFF.

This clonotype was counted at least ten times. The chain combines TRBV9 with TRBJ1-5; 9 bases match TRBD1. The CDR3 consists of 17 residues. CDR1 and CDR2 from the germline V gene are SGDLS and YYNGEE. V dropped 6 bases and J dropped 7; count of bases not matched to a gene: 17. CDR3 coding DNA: TGTGCCAGCACGTCGAAAACGGGACAGGGCGACACCCAGCCCCAGCATTTT. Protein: CASTSKTGQGDTQPQHF. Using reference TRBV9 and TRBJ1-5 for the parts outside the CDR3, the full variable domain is DSGVTQTPKHLITATGQRVTLRCSPRSGDLSVYWYQQSLDQGLQFLIQYYNGEERAKGNILERFSAQQFPDLHSELNLSSLELGDSALYFCASTSKTGQGDTQPQHFGDGTRLSIL.

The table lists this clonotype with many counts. The CDR3 protein is CASSLVGSGSTRVRETQYF. Written as DNA, the CDR3 is TGTGCCAGCAGTTTAGTGGGTAGCGGGAGTACTAGAGTTAGAGAGACCCAGTACTTC. The rearrangement uses TRBV28 and TRBJ2-5, with TRBD2 matching over 9 bases. Germline V gives CDR1 MDHEN, CDR2 SYDVKM. The CDR3 runs to 19 residues. The junction had 17 bases not matched to a gene; V was cut back by 2 bases and J by 4 bases.

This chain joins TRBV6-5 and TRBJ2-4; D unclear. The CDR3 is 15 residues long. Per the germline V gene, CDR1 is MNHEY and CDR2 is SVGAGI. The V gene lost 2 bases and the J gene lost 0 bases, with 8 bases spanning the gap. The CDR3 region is CASSYTHVAKNIQYF. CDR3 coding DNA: TGTGCCAGCAGTTACACCCACGTAGCCAAAAACATTCAGTACTTC.

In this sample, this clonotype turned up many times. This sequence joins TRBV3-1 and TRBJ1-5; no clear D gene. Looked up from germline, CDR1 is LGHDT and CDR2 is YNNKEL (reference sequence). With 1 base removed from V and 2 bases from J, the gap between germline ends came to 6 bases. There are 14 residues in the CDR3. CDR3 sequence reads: CASSQAGGNQPQHF. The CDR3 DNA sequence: TGTGCCAGCAGCCAAGCCGGGGGCAATCAGCCCCAGCATTTT.

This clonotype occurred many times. CDR3 residues: CASSPSSGGRYEQYF. CDR3 bases: TGTGCCAGCAGTCCATCTAGCGGGGGACGCTACGAGCAGTACTTC. This chain connects TRBV28 to TRBJ2-7, with 10 positions matching TRBD2. This CDR3 comprises 15 residues. CDR1 and CDR2 from the germline V gene are MDHEN and SYDVKM. The junction had 7 bases not matched to a gene; V was cut back by 5 bases and J by 3 bases.

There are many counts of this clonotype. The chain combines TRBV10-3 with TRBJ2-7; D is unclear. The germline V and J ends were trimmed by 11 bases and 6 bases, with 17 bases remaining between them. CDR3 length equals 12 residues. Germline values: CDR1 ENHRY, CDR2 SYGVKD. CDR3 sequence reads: CAARSEVGEQYF. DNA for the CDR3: TGTGCCGCTAGGTCTGAGGTCGGCGAGCAGTACTTC.